The next 30 T cell receptor beta chains were all read from a single sample in a study of blood T cell repertoires in COVID-19. The data were produced by immunoSEQ multiplex PCR, yet TCRdb's version contains in-frame clones alone and is incomplete. The table includes around 260,000 clones, over 80% detected once. Sequencing was performed on peripheral blood. The receptors come from a man in his 60s who had recovered from COVID-19.

This chain links TRBV3-1 (or the pseudogene TRBV3-2) with TRBJ1-3, with TRBD1 as a possible D gene (5 bases). V gave up 0 bases and J gave up 4 bases, with 10 bases separating them. Germline V gene sequence: CDR1 LGHDT, CDR2 YNNKEL (reference sequence). This CDR3 comprises 15 residues. CDR3 sequence: CASSQEPGSGNTIYF. The CDR3 region has the DNA TGTGCCAGCAGCCAAGAGCCAGGGTCCGGAAACACCATATATTTT.

V and J are TRBV5-6 and TRBJ2-7; TRBD1 agrees at 7 bases. The CDR3 is made up of 13 amino acids. J lost 9 bases, V lost 3 bases, and 9 bases had no gene match. Germline-derived CDR1 and CDR2 are SGHDT and YYEEEE. CDR3 sequence: CASSSPTGYGQYF. CDR3 bases: TGTGCCAGCAGCTCCCCGACAGGGTATGGGCAGTACTTC. The variable domain in full, with the rest retrieved from reference TRBV5-6 and TRBJ2-7, is DAGVTQSPTHLIKTRGQQVTLRCSPKSGHDTVSWYQQALGQGPQFIFQYYEEEERQRGNFPDRFSGHQFPNYSSELNVNALLLGDSALYLCASSSPTGYGQYFGPGTRLTVT.

The chain has TRBV3-1 (or the pseudogene TRBV3-2) and TRBJ2-3, with D possibly being TRBD1 (6 bases). Per the germline V gene, CDR1 is LGHDT and CDR2 is YNNKEL (reference sequence). This CDR3 spans 14 amino acids. Trimming left V 1 base short and J 5 bases short, with 10 bases between. Here the CDR3 DNA reads TGTGCCAGCAGCCAAGTACAGGGTCGAGATACGCAGTATTTT. This sequence encodes CASSQVQGRDTQYF.

This chain joins TRBV6-4 and TRBJ2-2, with D perhaps TRBD2 (6 bases). Germline V gene lookup returns CDR1 MRHNA and CDR2 SNTAGT. The CDR3 is 16 amino acids. The V and J ends lost 3 bases and 0 bases respectively, with 11 bases between them. CDR3 nucleotides: TGTGCCAGCAGTGAAAGGAGGGCCGCGAACACCGGGGAGCTGTTTTTT. Translated: CASSERRAANTGELFF.

V usage is TRBV29-1 and J usage is TRBJ1-1, with a tentative D call TRBD1 (5 bases). From germline, CDR1 is SQVTM and CDR2 ANQGSEA. The ends were cut back, 4 bases at V and 0 bases at J, with 12 bases in the middle. The CDR3 extends over 14 amino acids. CDR3 region: CSVGGVGMNTEAFF. CDR3 nucleotides: TGCAGCGTTGGGGGGGTGGGCATGAACACTGAAGCTTTCTTT.

The sample holds one count of this clone. The chain links TRBV28 to TRBJ2-5; D is unresolved. Looked up from germline, CDR1 is MDHEN and CDR2 is SYDVKM. V was pared by 5 bases and J by 5 bases, with 15 bases between. This CDR3 is built from 14 residues. The CDR3 DNA is TGTGCCAGCAGTACCCACCACCTCGGGGAGACCCAGTACTTC. As protein: CASSTHHLGETQYF.

This clone has at least ten counts. The V call is TRBV3-1 (or the pseudogene TRBV3-2), the J call TRBJ1-5; D call uncertain. The germline V gene encodes CDR1 LGHDT and CDR2 YNNKEL (reference sequence). V lost 1 base and J lost 2, with 9 bases in between. The CDR3 sequence is 15 residues long. In nucleotides, the CDR3 is TGTGCCAGCAGCCAAGGGGCCTGGGGCAATCAGCCCCAGCATTTT. It translates to CASSQGAWGNQPQHF.

The genes are TRBV7-9 and TRBJ2-5, with 7 positions matching TRBD1. This CDR3 contains 15 residues. From germline, CDR1 is SEHNR and CDR2 FQNEAQ (reference sequence). Trimming cost V 1 base and J 7 bases; bases outside gene matches: 9. The CDR3 region is CASSLGTGAMGTQYF. CDR3 in DNA: TGTGCCAGCAGCTTAGGTACAGGGGCGATGGGGACCCAGTACTTC.

The chain is built from TRBV5-4 and TRBJ2-7; 10 bases fit TRBD1. The CDR3 has 14 residues. V was pared by 3 bases and J by 5 bases, with 5 bases of the junction left unmatched. Germline CDR1 reads SGHNT; CDR2 reads YYREEE (reference sequence). The chain's CDR3 is CASSSTGGLHEQYF. The CDR3 nucleotides read TGTGCCAGCAGCTCGACAGGGGGCCTGCACGAGCAGTACTTC.

The chain combines TRBV11-2 with TRBJ2-6; 8 nucleotides align to TRBD1. This CDR3 comprises 18 residues. Germline values: CDR1 SGHAT, CDR2 FQNNGV. J lost 0 bases, V lost 5 bases, and 9 bases had no gene match. The CDR3 DNA reads as TGTGCCAGCAGCCCTAAGGGACAGGCCTACTCTGGGGCCAACGTCCTGACTTTC. Translation: CASSPKGQAYSGANVLTF.

The chain employs TRBV10-3 and TRBJ2-7, with D unclear. Germline-derived CDR1 and CDR2 are ENHRY and SYGVKD. The CDR3 spans 14 residues. V lost 0 bases and J 2 bases, leaving 8 bases between the germline ends. This CDR3 reads CAISESGKTYEQYF. The CDR3, as DNA: TGTGCCATCAGTGAGTCGGGCAAAACCTACGAGCAGTACTTC.

The rearrangement links TRBV4-2 to TRBJ2-1, with D possibly TRBD1 on 6 matching bases. From germline, CDR1 is LGHNA and CDR2 YNFKEQ. V lost 4 bases and J lost 5, with 24 bases in between. The CDR3 runs 18 residues. CDR3 sequence: CASSPRSLNAQGNNEQFF. The CDR3 region has the DNA TGTGCCAGCAGCCCAAGAAGTCTAAATGCACAGGGCAACAATGAGCAGTTCTTC.

The J gene is TRBJ1-3, the V gene TRBV5-1; TRBD1 matches 10 bases. Per germline, CDR1 SGHRS and CDR2 YFSETQ. This CDR3 spans 17 amino acids. J lost 1 base, V lost 0 bases, and 4 bases had no gene match. The CDR3 DNA sequence: TGCGCCAGCAGCTTGGTGGGGACAGGGGTATCTGGAAACACCATATATTTT. Translating gives CASSLVGTGVSGNTIYF.

This clone was found a few times. The chain carries TRBV18 and TRBJ2-7, with D possibly being TRBD1 (5 bases). Germline V gene sequence: CDR1 KGHSH, CDR2 LQKENI. Trimming pared 3 bases from V and 0 bases from J, leaving 9 bases between. CDR3 length: 14 amino acids. The CDR3 is CASSPDSSSYEQYF. For the CDR3, the DNA is TGTGCCAGCTCACCCGACAGCAGCTCCTACGAGCAGTACTTC.

The chain links TRBV28 to TRBJ2-1; 9 bases map to TRBD1. V lost 4 bases and J lost 8; bases outside the gene matches: 9. The CDR3 sequence is 15 residues long. Germline loops: CDR1 MDHEN, CDR2 SYDVKM. The CDR3 here is CASSSVDRGRDEQFF. The CDR3 DNA is TGTGCCAGCAGTTCCGTAGACAGGGGGAGGGATGAGCAGTTCTTC.

The rearrangement links TRBV5-6 to TRBJ2-5; D is perhaps TRBD1 (6 bases). V shed 1 base and J shed 5 bases, with 9 bases lying between them. Germline V gene lookup returns CDR1 SGHDT and CDR2 YYEEEE. CDR3 length: 13 amino acids. CDR3 residues: CASSLTGSETQYF. CDR3 DNA: TGTGCCAGCAGCTTGACAGGGTCCGAGACCCAGTACTTC.

The rearrangement joins TRBV2 to TRBJ2-5; 15 nucleotides match TRBD2. This CDR3 comprises 16 residues. Germline V lookup: CDR1 SNHLY, CDR2 FYNNEI. V shed 3 bases and J 4 bases; nucleotides not matched to a gene: 3. The CDR3 reads CASSDRGLAGGETQYF. The DNA for the CDR3 is TGTGCCAGCAGTGATAGGGGACTAGCGGGAGGAGAGACCCAGTACTTC.

The chain combines TRBV27 with TRBJ2-5; 9 bases align to TRBD1. This CDR3 is 14 amino acids long. V was clipped by 5 bases and J by 9 bases; unmatched bases: 10. The germline CDR1 and CDR2 sequences are MNHEY and SMNVEV (reference sequence). The CDR3 sequence is CASSAGQGIVAQYF. Written as DNA, the CDR3 is TGTGCCAGCAGTGCAGGACAGGGGATTGTGGCCCAGTACTTC.

The gene calls are TRBV7-2 and TRBJ1-2; TRBD1 matches 8 bases. There are 14 residues in the CDR3. The V segment lost 5 bases and the J segment 3 bases; nucleotides outside the gene matches: 5. Germline lookup yields CDR1 SGHTA and CDR2 FQGNSA. This chain's CDR3 is CASSQPGQDYGYTF. The CDR3 coding sequence is TGTGCCAGCAGCCAACCGGGACAGGACTATGGCTACACCTTC.

The V call is TRBV6-6, the J call TRBJ2-3, with D perhaps TRBD2 (6 bases). The CDR3 runs to 14 residues. Germline CDR1 and CDR2: MNHNY and SVGAGI (reference sequence). V was pared by 0 bases and J by 3 bases, with 7 bases between. The CDR3, as DNA: TGTGCCAGCAGTTACTCGGGGAGGACAGATACGCAGTATTTT. This codes for CASSYSGRTDTQYF.

This clone was counted a single time. The chain links TRBV3-1 (or the pseudogene TRBV3-2) to TRBJ1-2; D not certain. Trimming cost V 4 bases and J 4 bases, with 10 bases left between them. Germline CDR1 and CDR2: LGHDT and YNNKEL (reference sequence). The CDR3 is 13 residues long. The CDR3 loop reads CASSLRLGYGYTF. The DNA of the CDR3 is TGTGCCAGCAGCCTCCGACTGGGCTATGGCTACACCTTC.

The rearrangement links TRBV4-1 to TRBJ1-5; 7 positions agree with TRBD1. This CDR3 is 16 amino acids long. Germline V gene data show CDR1 as MGHRA and CDR2 as YSYEKL. Unmatched junction bases numbered 3, after V lost 0 bases and J lost 1 base. CDR3 in amino acids: CASSQDPTGSNQPQHF. The CDR3 nucleotides read TGCGCCAGCAGCCAAGATCCGACAGGGAGCAATCAGCCCCAGCATTTT.

This clone appeared a few times. The chain combines TRBV6-5 with TRBJ1-4; TRBD1 matches 7 bases. The J segment lost 7 bases and the V segment lost 2 bases, leaving 7 bases of the junction unmatched. Per germline, CDR1 MNHEY and CDR2 SVGAGI. The CDR3 spans 15 residues. CDR3 amino acids: CASSYDSGGGEKLFF. The CDR3 DNA follows: TGTGCCAGCAGTTACGATTCAGGGGGAGGTGAAAAACTGTTTTTT.

V gene TRBV7-9 combines with J gene TRBJ2-3; the match to TRBD2 covers 7 bases. CDR3 length: 15 amino acids. Germline-derived CDR1 and CDR2 are SEHNR and FQNEAQ (reference sequence). The V segment lost 4 bases and the J segment 1 base; nucleotides outside the gene matches: 5. The CDR3 reads CASSYGGSRTDTQYF. DNA for the CDR3: TGTGCCAGCAGCTACGGCGGGAGCCGCACAGATACGCAGTATTTT.

Here the CDR3 DNA reads TGTGCCAGTAGTATAGATCTGCCAGGGAAATTAGCCAAAAACATTCAGTACTTC. Protein: CASSIDLPGKLAKNIQYF. The chain has TRBV19 and TRBJ2-4; maybe TRBD1 (5 bases). Germline V gives CDR1 LNHDA, CDR2 SQIVND (reference sequence). The CDR3 is 18 amino acids. Trimming removed 0 bases from V and 0 bases from J, with 15 bases in between.

The table lists this clone with a few counts. V gene TRBV9 combines with J gene TRBJ2-5; TRBD2 matches at 7 bases. Per germline, CDR1 SGDLS and CDR2 YYNGEE. The CDR3 extends over 16 amino acids. Unmatched junction bases numbered 10, after V lost 0 bases and J lost 5 bases. The CDR3 DNA reads as TGTGCCAGCAGCGTAGTCCCGGGACTACCCTCGGAGACCCAGTACTTC. It translates to CASSVVPGLPSETQYF.

This chain connects TRBV30 to TRBJ1-5, with 7 nucleotides matching TRBD1. Germline CDR1 is GTSNPN and CDR2 is SVGIG (reference sequence). The J segment lost 4 bases and the V segment lost 1 base, leaving 1 base of the junction unmatched. The CDR3 contains 13 residues. DNA of the CDR3: TGTGCCTGGAGTGGGGGACAGAATCAGCCCCAGCATTTT. It yields the protein CAWSGGQNQPQHF.

J is TRBJ1-1 and V is TRBV7-2, with 9 bases aligning to TRBD1. Per germline, CDR1 SGHTA and CDR2 FQGNSA. The V segment lost 5 bases and the J segment 6 bases; nucleotides outside the gene matches: 10. This CDR3 has 15 residues. The CDR3 reads CASSPRRGTGSEAFF. The CDR3 DNA follows: TGTGCCAGCAGCCCGAGAAGAGGGACAGGGTCTGAAGCTTTCTTT.

The chain is built from TRBV7-8 and TRBJ2-5; 10 bases are a match to TRBD1. The germline V gene encodes CDR1 SGHVS and CDR2 FQNEAQ. CDR3 length equals 15 residues. The J segment lost 5 bases and the V segment lost 5 bases, leaving 8 bases of the junction unmatched. CDR3 sequence reads: CASSPGQGSPETQYF. DNA for the CDR3: TGTGCCAGCAGCCCGGGACAGGGGAGTCCGGAGACCCAGTACTTC.

This clone was seen a handful of times. V gene TRBV18 combines with J gene TRBJ2-5, with 8 bases matching TRBD2. The ends lost 6 bases at V and 0 bases at J; junction bases unmatched: 6. This CDR3 contains 15 residues. Germline CDR1 and CDR2: KGHSH and LQKENI. The CDR3 spells CASSRGLGYQETQYF. The CDR3 bases are TGTGCCAGCTCCCGGGGACTAGGATACCAAGAGACCCAGTACTTC.